These T cell receptor beta chains were read from a single sample in a study of OX40 agonist ivuxolimab in advanced cancers. TCRdb keeps only in-frame clones here, not all; method: immunoSEQ multiplex PCR. Of around 26,000 clones listed, approximately 75% are singletons. The starting material was CD4+ or CD8+ T cells sorted from blood, obtained in a trial of the OX40 agonist ivuxolimab. The source of these receptors is an adult with an advanced solid tumor such as melanoma, head and neck, liver or kidney cancer. Both conserved end residues are part of each CDR3. Each record gives: J gene, CDR3 length, V gene, clone size, D gene, CDR3 protein, CDR3 DNA. The D gene is left open where the match is weak. Clone size is shown for a subset of rows, as once, few, many or a class of expanded clone.

J: TRBJ2-7
length: 15
V: TRBV7-8
size: .
D: TRBD1
CDR3: CASSFGQGGTYEQYF
DNA: TGTGCCAGCAGCTTTGGACAGGGGGGGACCTACGAGCAGTACTTC

J: TRBJ1-4
length: 15
V: TRBV10-3
size: .
D: .
CDR3: CAISEGGTTNEKLFF
DNA: TGTGCCATCAGTGAGGGAGGTACAACTAATGAAAAACTGTTTTTT

J: TRBJ2-7
length: 13
V: TRBV18
size: medium-sized
D: .
CDR3: CASSPHPFYEQYF
DNA: TGTGCCAGCTCACCACATCCGTTTTACGAGCAGTACTTC

J: TRBJ2-3
length: 15
V: TRBV14
size: .
D: TRBD2
CDR3: CASSHSGGAMDTQYF
DNA: TGTGCCAGCAGCCATAGCGGGGGGGCAATGGATACGCAGTATTTT

J: TRBJ2-1
length: 14
V: TRBV13
size: .
D: TRBD1
CDR3: CASSRQGDYNEQFF
DNA: TGTGCCAGCTCGAGACAGGGGGACTACAATGAGCAGTTCTTC

J: TRBJ2-1
length: 12
V: TRBV7-8
size: .
D: .
CDR3: CASSLSFDEQFF
DNA: TGTGCCAGCAGCTTAAGTTTTGATGAGCAGTTCTTC

J: TRBJ2-5
length: 16
V: TRBV5-1
size: .
D: .
CDR3: CASSLDLGSLQETQYF
DNA: TGCGCCAGCAGCTTGGACCTGGGAAGCCTCCAAGAGACCCAGTACTTC

J: TRBJ2-7
length: 17
V: TRBV25-1
size: few
D: TRBD2
CDR3: CASSEPGVAGVLHEQYF
DNA: TGTGCCAGCAGTGAACCCGGGGTAGCGGGGGTCCTCCACGAGCAGTACTTC

J: TRBJ2-5
length: 16
V: TRBV28
size: .
D: TRBD2
CDR3: CASSGTSGGFLQSQYF
DNA: TGTGCCAGCAGCGGGACTAGCGGGGGTTTTTTGCAGTCCCAGTACTTC

J: TRBJ2-5
length: 15
V: TRBV9
size: .
D: .
CDR3: CASSVVGAKQETQYF
DNA: TGTGCCAGCAGCGTAGTCGGGGCCAAACAAGAGACCCAGTACTTC

J: TRBJ2-3
length: 17
V: TRBV7-9
size: .
D: TRBD1
CDR3: CASSLPIGDRDTDTQYF
DNA: TGTGCCAGCAGCTTACCCATCGGGGACAGGGACACAGATACGCAGTATTTT

J: TRBJ1-4
length: 15
V: TRBV7-9
size: once
D: .
CDR3: CASSQPGPPNEKLFF
DNA: TGTGCCAGCAGCCAACCGGGACCTCCCAATGAAAAACTGTTTTTT

J: TRBJ2-1
length: 13
V: TRBV2
size: medium-sized
D: TRBD1
CDR3: CASSPGQGNEQFF
DNA: TGTGCCAGCAGTCCGGGACAGGGCAATGAGCAGTTCTTC

J: TRBJ2-7
length: 12
V: TRBV9
size: .
D: .
CDR3: CASSPRQDEQYF
DNA: TGTGCCAGCAGCCCCCGACAGGACGAGCAGTACTTC

J: TRBJ2-1
length: 16
V: TRBV5-1
size: .
D: TRBD1
CDR3: CASSLGTGSLYNEQFF
DNA: TGCGCCAGCAGCCTCGGGACAGGGAGCTTATACAATGAGCAGTTCTTC

J: TRBJ1-2
length: 16
V: TRBV7-2
size: .
D: TRBD1
CDR3: CAIGGTTGGANYGYTF
DNA: TGTGCCATCGGTGGGACTACAGGGGGAGCTAACTATGGCTACACCTTC